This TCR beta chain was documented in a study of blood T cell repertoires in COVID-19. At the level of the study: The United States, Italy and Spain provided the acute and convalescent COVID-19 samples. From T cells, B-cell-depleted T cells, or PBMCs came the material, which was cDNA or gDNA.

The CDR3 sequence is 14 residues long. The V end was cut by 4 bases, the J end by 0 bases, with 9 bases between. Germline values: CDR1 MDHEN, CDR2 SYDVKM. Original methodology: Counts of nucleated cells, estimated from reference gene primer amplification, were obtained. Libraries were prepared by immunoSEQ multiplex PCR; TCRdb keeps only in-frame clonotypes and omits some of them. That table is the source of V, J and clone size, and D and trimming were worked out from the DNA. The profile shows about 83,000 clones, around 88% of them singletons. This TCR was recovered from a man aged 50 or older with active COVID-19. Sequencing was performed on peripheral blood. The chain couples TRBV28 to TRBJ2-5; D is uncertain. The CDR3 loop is CASSSEVNQETQYF. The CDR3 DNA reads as TGTGCCAGCAGTTCAGAAGTAAACCAAGAGACCCAGTACTTC.